Detailed here is one T cell receptor (beta chain). The sample is drawn from a study of cytomegalovirus exposure and HLA in healthy donors. The PCR had 60 Vbeta and 13 Jbeta primers. Assay: immunoSEQ multiplex PCR; the TCRdb copy retains only in-frame clones and omits some. The table has roughly 160,000 clones, over 75% seen once. The receptor was isolated from a male donor in good health and CMV-seronegative. Sequenced: PBMCs.

CDR3 nucleotides: TGCGCCAGCAGCCAAGACTCGGGGATCACTGAAGCTTTCTTT. Its protein is CASSQDSGITEAFF. The chain is built from TRBV4-1 and TRBJ1-1, with D hard to call. This CDR3 comprises 14 residues. Trimming stripped 0 bases from V and 4 bases from J, with 9 bases between. Looked up from germline, CDR1 is MGHRA and CDR2 is YSYEKL.